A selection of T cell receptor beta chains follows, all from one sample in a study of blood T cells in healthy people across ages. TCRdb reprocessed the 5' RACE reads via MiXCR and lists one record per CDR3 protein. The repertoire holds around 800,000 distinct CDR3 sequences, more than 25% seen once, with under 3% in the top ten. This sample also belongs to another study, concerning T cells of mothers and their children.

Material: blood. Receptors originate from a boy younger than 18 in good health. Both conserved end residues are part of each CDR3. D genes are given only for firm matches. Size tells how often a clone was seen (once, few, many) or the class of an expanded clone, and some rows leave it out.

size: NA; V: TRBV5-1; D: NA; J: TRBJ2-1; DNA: TGCGCCAGCACCCCTGGGGCAACCTCCTACAATGAGCAGTTCTTC; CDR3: CASTPGATSYNEQFF
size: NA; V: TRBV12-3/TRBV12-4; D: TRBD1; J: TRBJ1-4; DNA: TGTGCCAGCGGAAAAACAGGGGTAAATGAAAAACTGTTTTTT; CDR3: CASGKTGVNEKLFF
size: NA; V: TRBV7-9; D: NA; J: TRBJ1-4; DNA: TGTGCCAGCAGCCAGCCCTTAACGGGAGATGAAAAACTGTTTTTT; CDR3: CASSQPLTGDEKLFF
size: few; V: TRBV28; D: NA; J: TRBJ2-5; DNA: TGTGCCAGCAGTTCCCGGGACTGGCGACGGGGGACCCAGTACTTC; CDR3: CASSSRDWRRGTQYF
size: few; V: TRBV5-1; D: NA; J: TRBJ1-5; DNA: TGCGCCAGCAGCTTATGGGGTCCGGGCAATCAGCCCCAGCATTTT; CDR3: CASSLWGPGNQPQHF
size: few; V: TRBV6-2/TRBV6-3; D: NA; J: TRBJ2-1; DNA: TGTGCCAGCAGTTCGCTAGAATACAATGAGCAGTTCTTC; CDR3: CASSSLEYNEQFF
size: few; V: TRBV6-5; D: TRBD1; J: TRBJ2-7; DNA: TGTGCCAGCAGACCCTCCGGGACAGGGGGCTACGAGCAGTACTTC; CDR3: CASRPSGTGGYEQYF
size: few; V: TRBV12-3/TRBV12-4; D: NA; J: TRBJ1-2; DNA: TGTGCCAGCAGGGGGTCTCTCTATGGCTACACCTTC; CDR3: CASRGSLYGYTF
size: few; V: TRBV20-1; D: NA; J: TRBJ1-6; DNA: TGCAGTGCTAGAGATCAGGGTGGAAATTCACCCCTCCACTTT; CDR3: CSARDQGGNSPLHF
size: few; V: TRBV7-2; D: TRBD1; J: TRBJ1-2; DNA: TGTGCCAGCAGCCAGGGACAGGGCTTGGGCTACACCTTC; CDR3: CASSQGQGLGYTF
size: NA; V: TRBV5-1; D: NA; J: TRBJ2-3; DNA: TGCGCCAGCAGCTTGGTGGCAGGGCTACTCACAGATACGCAGTATTTT; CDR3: CASSLVAGLLTDTQYF
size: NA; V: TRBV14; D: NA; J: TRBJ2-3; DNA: TGTGCCAGCAGCCAAGGTTTCAGGGGAGATACGCAGTATTTT; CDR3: CASSQGFRGDTQYF
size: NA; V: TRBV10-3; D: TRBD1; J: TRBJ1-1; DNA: TGTGCCATCAGTGAAGGACAGGGAGGGACTGAAGCTTTCTTT; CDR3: CAISEGQGGTEAFF
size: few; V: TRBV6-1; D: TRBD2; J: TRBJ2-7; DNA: TGTGCCAGCAGACTGACTAGCGGGGGGTCCTACGAGCAGTACTTC; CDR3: CASRLTSGGSYEQYF
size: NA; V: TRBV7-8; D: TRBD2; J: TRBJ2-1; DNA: TGTGCCAGCAGCTTTTCTAGCGGGGGGGAGCAGTTCTTC; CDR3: CASSFSSGGEQFF
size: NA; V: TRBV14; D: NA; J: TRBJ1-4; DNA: TGTGCCAGCAGTCGAAGGCCCGGTTTTGATGAAAAACTGTTTTTT; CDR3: CASSRRPGFDEKLFF
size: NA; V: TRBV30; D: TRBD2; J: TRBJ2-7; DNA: TGTGCCTGGAGTGTGGGCGGGGGAGCTTACGAGCAGTACTTC; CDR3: CAWSVGGGAYEQYF
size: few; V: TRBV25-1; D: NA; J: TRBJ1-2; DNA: TGTGCCAGCAGTTACCGAAAAGGCTACACCTTC; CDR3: CASSYRKGYTF
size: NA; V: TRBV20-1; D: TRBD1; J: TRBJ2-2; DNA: TGCAGTGCCCCAAGAACAGGGGCTAGCCTGAACACCGGGGAGCTGTTTTTT; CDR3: CSAPRTGASLNTGELFF
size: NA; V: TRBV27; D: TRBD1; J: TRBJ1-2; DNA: TGTGCCAGCAGTCCCGGACAGGGGGCCGGCTACACCTTC; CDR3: CASSPGQGAGYTF
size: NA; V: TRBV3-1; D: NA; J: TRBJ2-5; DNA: TGTGCCAGCACCCCAGTGACAGGGGACCGGGGGGCCCAGTACTTC; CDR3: CASTPVTGDRGAQYF
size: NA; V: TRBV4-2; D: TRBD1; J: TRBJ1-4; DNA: TGTGCCAGCAGCCAAGCCGGACAGGGGGCTAATGAAAAACTGTTTTTT; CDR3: CASSQAGQGANEKLFF
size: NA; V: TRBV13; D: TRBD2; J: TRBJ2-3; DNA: TGTGCCAGCAGCCCCCCTCGGGGGGGAGTTACGCAGTATTTT; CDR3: CASSPPRGGVTQYF
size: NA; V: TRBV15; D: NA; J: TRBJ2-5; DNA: TGTGCCACCAGCAGAGGGGGAATCTGGCATCCCCCAAGGAACCAAGAGACCCAGTACTTC; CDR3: CATSRGGIWHPPRNQETQYF
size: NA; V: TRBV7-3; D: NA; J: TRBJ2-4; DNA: TGTGCCAGCAGCTCGCCGGGACTCACAAACATTCAGTACTTC; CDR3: CASSSPGLTNIQYF
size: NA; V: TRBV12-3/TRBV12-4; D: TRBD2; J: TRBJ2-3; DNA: TGTGCCAGCAGTAACAGCGGGGGCTTGGATACGCAGTATTTT; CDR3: CASSNSGGLDTQYF
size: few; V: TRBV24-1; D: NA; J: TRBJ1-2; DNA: TGTGCCACCAGTGGAGGGAGTGGCTACACCTTC; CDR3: CATSGGSGYTF
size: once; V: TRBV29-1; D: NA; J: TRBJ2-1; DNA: TGCAGCGGGAGGGCATCCACCGCTAACAATGAGCAGTTCTTC; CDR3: CSGRASTANNEQFF
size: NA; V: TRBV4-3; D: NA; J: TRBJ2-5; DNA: TGCGCCAGCAGCCAATTGCTGGAAGAGACCCAGTACTTC; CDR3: CASSQLLEETQYF
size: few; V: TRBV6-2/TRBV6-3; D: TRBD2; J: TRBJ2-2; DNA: TGTGCCAGCGACCGGGGGGCGAACACCGGGGAGCTGTTTTTT; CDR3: CASDRGANTGELFF
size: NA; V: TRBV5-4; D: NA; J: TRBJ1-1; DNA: TGTGCCAGCAGCTTGGATGGCAGGATGGTGGGTGAAGCTTTCTTT; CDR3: CASSLDGRMVGEAFF
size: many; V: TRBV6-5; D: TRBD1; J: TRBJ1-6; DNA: TGTGCCAGCAGTTCGACTCAGGGGGCCGGGAATTCACCCCTCCACTTT; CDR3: CASSSTQGAGNSPLHF
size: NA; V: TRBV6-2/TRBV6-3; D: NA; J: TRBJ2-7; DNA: TGTGCCAGCTCCGCGGCGCCCGGGGCGAACGAGCAGTACTTC; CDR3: CASSAAPGANEQYF
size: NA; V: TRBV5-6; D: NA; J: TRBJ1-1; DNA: TGTGCCAGCAGCCCCCGCCCCGATAGAGACACTGAAGCTTTCTTT; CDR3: CASSPRPDRDTEAFF
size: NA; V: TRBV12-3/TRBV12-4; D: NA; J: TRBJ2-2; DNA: TGTGCCAGCAAAGCCGCGGGGGCGAGCACCGGGGAGCTGTTTTTT; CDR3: CASKAAGASTGELFF
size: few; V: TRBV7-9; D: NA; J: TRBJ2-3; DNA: TGTGCCAGCAGCGGGCCAGGTAAAGAGAACACAGATACGCAGTATTTT; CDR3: CASSGPGKENTDTQYF
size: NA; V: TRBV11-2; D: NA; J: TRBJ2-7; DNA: TGTGCCAGCAGCTTAGATCGAGACTCTACGCAGCAGTACTTC; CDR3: CASSLDRDSTQQYF
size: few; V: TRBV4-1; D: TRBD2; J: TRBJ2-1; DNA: TGCGCCAGCAGCCAAGGATTGCGGGGGGACTACAATGAGCAGTTCTTC; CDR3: CASSQGLRGDYNEQFF
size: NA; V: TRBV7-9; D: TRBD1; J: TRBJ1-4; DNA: TGTGCCAGCAGCCAACAGGGGGCGAGTGAAAAACTGTTTTTT; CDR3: CASSQQGASEKLFF
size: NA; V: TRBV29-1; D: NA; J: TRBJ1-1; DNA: TGCAGCGTTGTCAGGGAGATTTCTACTGAAGCTTTCTTT; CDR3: CSVVREISTEAFF
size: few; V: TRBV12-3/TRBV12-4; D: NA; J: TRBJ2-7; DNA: TGTGCCAGCAGGCGGGCCTCGACCTACGAGCAGTACTTC; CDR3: CASRRASTYEQYF
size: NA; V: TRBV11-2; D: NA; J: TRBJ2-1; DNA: TGTGCCAGCAGCTCACCCTTCTGGGGTAATGAGCAGTTCTTC; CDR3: CASSSPFWGNEQFF
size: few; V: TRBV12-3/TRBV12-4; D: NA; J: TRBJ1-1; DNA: TGTGCCAGCAGTCCCGGTTCCGATCGGAACACTGAAGCTTTCTTT; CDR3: CASSPGSDRNTEAFF
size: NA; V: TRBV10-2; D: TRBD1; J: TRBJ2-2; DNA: TGCGCCAGCCTCGGACAGGTCAACACCGGGGAGCTGTTTTTT; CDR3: CASLGQVNTGELFF
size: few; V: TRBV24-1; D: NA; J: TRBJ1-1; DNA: TGTGCCACCAGTGATACAGGGTCAAACACTGAAGCTTTCTTT; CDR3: CATSDTGSNTEAFF
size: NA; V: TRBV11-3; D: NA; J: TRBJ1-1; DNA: TGTGCCAGCAGCTTAAGGGGGGGACCTATGAACACTGAAGCTTTCTTT; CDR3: CASSLRGGPMNTEAFF
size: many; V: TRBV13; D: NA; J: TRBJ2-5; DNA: TGTGCCAGCAGCTTGGCAGGTGCGAGAGAGACCCAGTACTTC; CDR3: CASSLAGARETQYF
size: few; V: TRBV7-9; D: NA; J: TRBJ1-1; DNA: TGTGCCAGCAGCATACCACAGAGTGGGAACACTGAAGCTTTCTTT; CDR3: CASSIPQSGNTEAFF
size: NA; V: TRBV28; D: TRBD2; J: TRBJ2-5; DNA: TGTGCCAGCAGGCCCGGGAGGGTCCAAGAGACCCAGTACTTC; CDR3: CASRPGRVQETQYF
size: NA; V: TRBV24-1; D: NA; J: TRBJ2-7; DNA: TGTGCCACCAGTGATTGGGACTCACCAGAAGGGGGAAGGCCCTACGAGCAGTACTTC; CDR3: CATSDWDSPEGGRPYEQYF
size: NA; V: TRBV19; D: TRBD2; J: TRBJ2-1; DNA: TGTGCCAGTAGTTCAGCGGGGGGGCCGGGTGAGCAGTTCTTC; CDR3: CASSSAGGPGEQFF
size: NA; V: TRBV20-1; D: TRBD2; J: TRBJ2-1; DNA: TGCAGTGCTAGGCCCCGTGGGCGGGGGGCCCACTACAATGAGCAGTTCTTC; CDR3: CSARPRGRGAHYNEQFF
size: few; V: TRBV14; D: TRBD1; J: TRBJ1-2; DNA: TGTGCCAGCAGCCTTCTAGAGACAGGGGTTGGAGGCTACACCTTC; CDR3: CASSLLETGVGGYTF
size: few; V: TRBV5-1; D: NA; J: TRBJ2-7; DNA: TGCGCCAGCAGCCCTTGGGGGGTGGCCTACGAGCAGTACTTC; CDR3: CASSPWGVAYEQYF
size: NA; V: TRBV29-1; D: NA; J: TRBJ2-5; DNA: TGCAGCGCTTTCGCGTGGGTCACGCAAGAGACCCAGTACTTC; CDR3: CSAFAWVTQETQYF
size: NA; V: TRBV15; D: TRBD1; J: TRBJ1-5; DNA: TGTGCCACCAGTCCAAACCAGGGGGCTTGGCAGCCCCAGCATTTT; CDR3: CATSPNQGAWQPQHF
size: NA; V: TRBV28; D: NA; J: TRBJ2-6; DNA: TGTGCCAGCAGTTCCCCAGGGGCTGGGGCCAACGTCCTGACTTTC; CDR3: CASSSPGAGANVLTF
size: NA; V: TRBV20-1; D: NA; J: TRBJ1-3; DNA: TGCAGTGCTAGGATCCCGACAGTTTTCTCTGGAAACACCATATATTTT; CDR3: CSARIPTVFSGNTIYF
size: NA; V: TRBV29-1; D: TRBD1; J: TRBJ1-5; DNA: TGCAGCGTCGGAGGGGACAGCGGAAGCAATCAGCCCCAGCATTTT; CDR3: CSVGGDSGSNQPQHF
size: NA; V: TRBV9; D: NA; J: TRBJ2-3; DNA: TGTGCCAGCAGCACTACGGGACGGGGAAGCGCAGATACGCAGTATTTT; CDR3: CASSTTGRGSADTQYF